This T cell receptor beta chain was recovered during a study of regulatory T cells in long-lasting Graves disease. Study-wide points: Persistent disease preferred TRBV28, TRBJ1-2 and TRBJ2-5. New patients shared about 910 public clonotypes, and persistent patients shared more, with 2,741.

As to time point: persistent/refractory GD, antithyroid drugs over 5 years with positive TRAb. With RNA extracted from PBMCs as input, the TCR library was made. Patients were enrolled at an endocrinology department in Xi'an, China. Libraries of TCR beta came from iRepertoire HTBI primers plus Arm-PCR of CDR3 regions. Original analysis: Sequenced samples collectively carried some 60 TRBV and some 15 TRBJ segments. MiXCR, run by TCRdb on the multiplex PCR reads, gives a single entry per CDR3 protein. TCRdb's processing, not the authors' own work, is the source of the V and J calls. The sample holds more than 300,000 distinct CDR3 sequences, roughly 24% seen once. The table lists this clonotype with many counts. As yet, its antigen is unknown. The CDR3 spans 17 residues. V lost 2 bases, J lost 2 bases, and 8 bases stayed unmatched. Germline CDR1 MDHEN, CDR2 SYDVKM.

The sequence came from a woman aged 40 to 50 with Graves disease. V usage is TRBV28 and J usage is TRBJ2-5; 10 bases are shared with TRBD2. The specimen comprised peripheral blood mononuclear cells (PBMCs), sampled when the disease was refractory, from a patient treated with antithyroid drugs. This CDR3 reads CASSLGFTSGTQETQYF. In DNA form, the CDR3 reads TGTGCCAGCAGTTTAGGTTTTACTAGCGGGACTCAAGAGACCCAGTACTTC.